The 32 T cell receptor beta chains in this list originate from one sample, sequenced in a study of cytomegalovirus exposure and HLA in healthy donors. The PCR ran on 60 Vbeta and 13 Jbeta primers. Libraries were prepared by immunoSEQ multiplex PCR; TCRdb keeps only in-frame clonotypes and omits some of them. Seen here are roughly 200,000 clones, over 75% observed once, and the top ten hold 2% to 2.5%. Source material: PBMCs. The receptors stem from a woman between 50 and 59 years old in good health and CMV-seronegative.

The chain links TRBV27 to TRBJ2-5, with 7 nucleotides matching TRBD1. The CDR3 has 16 amino acids. J lost 4 bases, V lost 2 bases, and 10 bases had no gene match. The germline V gene encodes CDR1 MNHEY and CDR2 SMNVEV (reference sequence). CDR3 protein: CASSLRGQGRIETQYF. CDR3 bases: TGTGCCAGCAGTTTAAGGGGGCAGGGTAGAATAGAGACCCAGTACTTC.

The chain is built from TRBV28 and TRBJ1-5, with 7 bases aligning to TRBD1. The J segment lost 8 bases and the V segment lost 6 bases, leaving 13 bases of the junction unmatched. The germline V gene encodes CDR1 MDHEN and CDR2 SYDVKM. The CDR3 loop spans 15 amino acids. The CDR3 reads CASSSRGGLREPQHF. CDR3 bases: TGTGCCAGCAGCTCCCGAGGGGGCCTGAGGGAGCCCCAGCATTTT.

The J gene is TRBJ2-1, the V gene TRBV19; TRBD2 matches 7 bases. The CDR3 covers 13 residues. The ends lost 8 bases at V and 6 bases at J; junction bases unmatched: 7. In germline, CDR1 is LNHDA, CDR2 SQIVND (reference sequence). The CDR3 DNA is TGTGCCAGTGGTCTCGGGGGGATCAATGAGCAGTTCTTC. Its protein is CASGLGGINEQFF.

V is TRBV28 and J is TRBJ2-7, with 8 bases matching TRBD2. V shed 10 bases and J 3 bases; nucleotides not matched to a gene: 11. The germline V gene encodes CDR1 MDHEN and CDR2 SYDVKM. The CDR3 has 14 residues. The CDR3 region has the DNA TGTGCCACGTCCCTCGTAGCGGGGCTCTACGAGCAGTACTTC. This gives the protein CATSLVAGLYEQYF.

The chain couples TRBV28 to TRBJ2-1; 7 bases line up with TRBD2. With 5 bases clipped from V and 6 bases from J, the junction kept 16 bases outside the gene matches. The V gene's germline CDR1 is MDHEN and CDR2 SYDVKM. The CDR3 runs to 17 residues. CDR3 amino acids: CASSPPLGGSRSNEQFF. The CDR3 coding sequence is TGTGCCAGCAGTCCGCCATTAGGCGGGAGTCGTTCCAATGAGCAGTTCTTC.

This clone occurred a few times. This chain connects TRBV2 to TRBJ2-1, with 10 bases identical to TRBD2. The V gene's germline CDR1 is SNHLY and CDR2 FYNNEI. The CDR3 extends over 16 amino acids. V lost 2 bases to trimming and J lost 7 bases; unmatched junction nucleotides: 8. The CDR3 nucleotides read TGTGCCAGCAGTGAAACGGCATTAGCGGGAGGAAATGAGCAGTTCTTC. The encoded protein is CASSETALAGGNEQFF.

This clone has just one count. V usage is TRBV28 and J usage is TRBJ2-1; possible D gene TRBD2, 5 bases. Trimming pared 1 base from V and 12 bases from J, leaving 13 bases between. Germline V gene sequence: CDR1 MDHEN, CDR2 SYDVKM. CDR3 length equals 13 residues. The CDR3 loop reads CASSLSGVARQFF. The CDR3 nucleotides are TGTGCCAGCAGTTTATCTGGAGTAGCGAGGCAGTTCTTC.

The chain has TRBV7-9 and TRBJ2-7, with D possibly matching TRBD1 (6 bases). Per the germline V gene, CDR1 is SEHNR and CDR2 is FQNEAQ (reference sequence). This CDR3 is built from 14 residues. With 5 bases removed from V and 5 bases from J, the gap between germline ends came to 16 bases. CDR3 loop: CASSAQQGLHEQYF. In DNA form, the CDR3 reads TGTGCCAGCAGCGCTCAACAGGGTTTGCACGAGCAGTACTTC.

This clone turned up a few times. As DNA, the CDR3 is TGTGCCAGCAGCTTATCGGGCGGACTCAACTATGGCTACACCTTC. Translated, it gives CASSLSGGLNYGYTF. The rearrangement links TRBV11-2 to TRBJ1-2; no clear D gene. V was trimmed by 2 bases and J by 2 bases, leaving 12 bases between them. The germline V gene has CDR1 SGHAT and CDR2 FQNNGV. The CDR3 runs to 15 residues.

Note on this clone: This CDR3 is also generated by other DNA sequences in the sample. The chain joins TRBV28 to TRBJ2-5; D remains ambiguous. This CDR3 spans 14 amino acids. Trimming removed 5 bases from V and 1 base from J, with 11 bases in between. Germline values: CDR1 MDHEN, CDR2 SYDVKM. The chain's CDR3 is CASSLGASQETQYF. CDR3 nucleotide sequence: TGTGCCAGCAGTCTAGGAGCCAGCCAAGAGACCCAGTACTTC.

The chain links TRBV29-1 to TRBJ1-2; TRBD1 is a possible D gene (6 bases). Trimming pared 3 bases from V and 3 bases from J, leaving 14 bases between. The germline gives CDR1 SQVTM, CDR2 ANQGSEA. CDR3 length: 14 residues. The CDR3 nucleotides read TGCAGCGTTGAGAGTTACAGGGAACACTATGGCTACACCTTC. This gives the protein CSVESYREHYGYTF.

The chain is built from TRBV18 and TRBJ2-3; D is perhaps TRBD2 (6 bases). V lost 6 bases to trimming and J lost 3 bases, with 16 bases between them. Germline V gene lookup returns CDR1 KGHSH and CDR2 LQKENI. The CDR3 runs 15 residues. In DNA, the CDR3 is TGTGCCAGCTCCCTCGGGACTCCGGGTACAGATACGCAGTATTTT. Its translation: CASSLGTPGTDTQYF. The full variable domain, in which reference TRBV18 and TRBJ2-3 provide the parts outside the CDR3, is NAGVMQNPRHLVRRRGQEARLRCSPMKGHSHVYWYRQLPEEGLKFMVYLQKENIIDESGMPKERFSAEFPKEGPSILRIQQVVRGDSAAYFCASSLGTPGTDTQYFGPGTRLTVL.

This clone was counted a single time. This sequence joins TRBV18 and TRBJ2-7; TRBD1 agrees at 12 bases. The CDR3 totals 14 residues. Germline assignment: CDR1 KGHSH and CDR2 LQKENI. J lost 6 bases, V lost 3 bases, and 3 bases had no gene match. In nucleotides, the CDR3 is TGTGCCAGCTCACCCGGGACAGGGGGCCTCGAGCAGTACTTC. This codes for CASSPGTGGLEQYF. Supplemented by reference TRBV18 and TRBJ2-7, the full variable domain reads NAGVMQNPRHLVRRRGQEARLRCSPMKGHSHVYWYRQLPEEGLKFMVYLQKENIIDESGMPKERFSAEFPKEGPSILRIQQVVRGDSAAYFCASSPGTGGLEQYFGPGTRLTVT.

The rearrangement joins TRBV19 to TRBJ1-1; possible D gene TRBD1, 6 bases. V was cut by 9 bases and J by 1 base, with 12 bases left in between. This CDR3 comprises 13 residues. Germline V CDR1 and CDR2: LNHDA, SQIVND (reference sequence). CDR3 DNA sequence: TGTGCCAGCGCACAGGGTTGGAACACTGAAGCTTTCTTT. The encoded protein is CASAQGWNTEAFF.

The chain is built from TRBV6-6 and TRBJ2-5; the D gene is possibly TRBD1 (5 bases). The J call could be wrong; TRBJ2-7 is a better fit for the DNA end. The CDR3 is 13 residues long. The germline gives CDR1 MNHNY, CDR2 SVGAGI (reference sequence). The CDR3 DNA sequence: TGTGCCAGCAACCATCAGGGTCTTCCCGAGCAGTACTTC. Translation: CASNHQGLPEQYF.

V gene TRBV7-2 combines with J gene TRBJ2-7; TRBD2 agrees at 8 bases. CDR3 length: 16 amino acids. Germline lookup yields CDR1 SGHTA and CDR2 FQGNSA. The V gene end was trimmed by 3 bases and the J gene end by 0 bases; junction bases not matched to a gene: 7. As DNA, the CDR3 is TGTGCCAGCAGCTTCCGTCAGCGGGAGAGCTCCTACGAGCAGTACTTC. The encoded protein is CASSFRQRESSYEQYF.

The rearrangement joins TRBV19 to TRBJ2-2; D gene unclear. This CDR3 comprises 13 residues. Germline CDR1 reads LNHDA; CDR2 reads SQIVND (reference sequence). Trimming stripped 3 bases from V and 2 bases from J, with 4 bases between. CDR3 amino acids: CASSILNTGELFF. The CDR3 DNA follows: TGTGCCAGTAGTATTTTAAACACCGGGGAGCTGTTTTTT. The full variable domain, rest sourced from reference TRBV19 and TRBJ2-2, is DGGITQSPKYLFRKEGQNVTLSCEQNLNHDAMYWYRQDPGQGLRLIYYSQIVNDFQKGDIAEGYSVSREKKESFPLTVTSAQKNPTAFYLCASSILNTGELFFGEGSRLTVL.

For the CDR3, the DNA is TGTGCCAGCCGGCGGGGCAATCAGCCCCAGCATTTT. Protein product: CASRRGNQPQHF. The chain recombines TRBV19 with TRBJ1-5; unclear D gene. In germline, CDR1 is LNHDA, CDR2 SQIVND (reference sequence). This CDR3 spans 12 amino acids. Trimming took off 9 bases at V and 2 bases at J, with 8 bases between the two ends.

This clone was recorded only once. The rearrangement links TRBV30 to TRBJ1-5; D is uncertain. V was cut by 0 bases and J by 0 bases, with 9 bases left in between. Germline values: CDR1 GTSNPN, CDR2 SVGIG (reference sequence). The CDR3 is 15 residues long. CDR3 residues: CAWSVPEYSNQPQHF. Here the CDR3 DNA reads TGTGCCTGGAGTGTACCGGAGTATAGCAATCAGCCCCAGCATTTT.

The genes are TRBV7-3 and TRBJ1-1; TRBD1 matches 10 bases. Unmatched junction bases numbered 14, after V lost 4 bases and J lost 3 bases. This CDR3 has 18 residues. Germline V gene lookup returns CDR1 SGHTA and CDR2 FQGTGA. The CDR3 coding sequence is TGTGCCAGCAGCTCGAGGACGGTTGGACAGGGGGAGGACACTGAAGCTTTCTTT. As protein: CASSSRTVGQGEDTEAFF.

The chain couples TRBV6-4 to TRBJ1-1; D is uncertain. Trimming took off 4 bases at V and 1 base at J, with 13 bases between the two ends. The germline gives CDR1 MRHNA, CDR2 SNTAGT. The CDR3 spans 15 residues. CDR3 protein: CASSVIWGGNTEAFF. In nucleotides, the CDR3 is TGTGCCAGCAGTGTGATCTGGGGAGGGAACACTGAAGCTTTCTTT.

The gene calls are TRBV19 and TRBJ2-7; TRBD1 aligns across 8 bases. Germline V gene data show CDR1 as LNHDA and CDR2 as SQIVND (reference sequence). V was clipped by 4 bases and J by 7 bases; unmatched bases: 9. This CDR3 contains 14 residues. In nucleotides, the CDR3 is TGTGCCAGTAGTACGCGGACAGGGTTAGGGGAGCAGTACTTC. This encodes CASSTRTGLGEQYF.

The rearrangement links TRBV5-6 to TRBJ1-4; 7 nucleotides align to TRBD1. The CDR3 totals 14 residues. Germline loops: CDR1 SGHDT, CDR2 YYEEEE. With V trimmed by 3 bases and J by 5 bases, 4 bases remained unmatched. Here the CDR3 reads CASSSDRWNEKLFF. In nucleotides, the CDR3 is TGTGCCAGCAGCTCGGACAGGTGGAATGAAAAACTGTTTTTT.

The chain uses TRBV28 and TRBJ1-2; D possibly corresponds to TRBD1 (6 bases). This CDR3 has 13 amino acids. The germline V and J ends were trimmed by 3 bases and 2 bases, with 7 bases remaining between them. In germline, CDR1 is MDHEN, CDR2 SYDVKM. The DNA for the CDR3 is TGTGCCAGCAGTTTTGGACAGAACTATGGCTACACCTTC. This codes for CASSFGQNYGYTF.

The V and J genes are TRBV18 and TRBJ1-4; 8 bases line up with TRBD1. Germline V lookup: CDR1 KGHSH, CDR2 LQKENI. The CDR3 has 16 amino acids. V gave up 2 bases and J gave up 7 bases; unmatched junction bases: 9. CDR3 region: CASSPYRQGAGEKLFF. The CDR3 nucleotides are TGTGCCAGCTCACCATACCGCCAGGGGGCGGGTGAAAAACTGTTTTTT.

The chain has TRBV27 and TRBJ2-7, with 13 bases aligning to TRBD2. The germline V gene encodes CDR1 MNHEY and CDR2 SMNVEV (reference sequence). V lost 5 bases to trimming and J lost 5 bases; unmatched junction nucleotides: 6. The CDR3 covers 15 residues. As DNA, the CDR3 is TGTGCCAGCAGTCCCTGGACTAGCGGGAGCAACGAGCAGTACTTC. Its protein product is CASSPWTSGSNEQYF.

The V and J genes are TRBV27 and TRBJ2-3, with D possibly being TRBD2 (5 bases). V was pared by 4 bases and J by 8 bases, with 22 bases between. Germline CDR1 MNHEY, CDR2 SMNVEV (reference sequence). CDR3 length equals 16 residues. The CDR3 DNA reads as TGTGCCAGCAGTTCGGCGGCGGGCCCGCCGGGGTTTACGCAGTATTTT. Encoded protein: CASSSAAGPPGFTQYF.

CDR3 nucleotide sequence: TGTGCCAGCAGCCTAGACGGGGAGCCCGACACTGAAGCTTTCTTT. Translated: CASSLDGEPDTEAFF. The V and J genes are TRBV7-3 and TRBJ1-1; D remains unclear. Germline-derived CDR1 and CDR2 are SGHTA and FQGTGA. This CDR3 has 15 amino acids. V shed 5 bases and J shed 3 bases, with 16 bases lying between them. The full variable domain, its missing parts supplied by reference TRBV7-3 and TRBJ1-1, is GAGVSQTPSNKVTEKGKYVELRCDPISGHTALYWYRQSLGQGPEFLIYFQGTGAADDSGLPNDRFFAVRPEGSVSTLKIQRTERGDSAVYLCASSLDGEPDTEAFFGQGTRLTVV.

The gene calls are TRBV7-2 and TRBJ2-6; 7 bases map to TRBD2. Germline lookup yields CDR1 SGHTA and CDR2 FQGNSA. The CDR3 extends over 17 amino acids. V gave up 2 bases and J gave up 4 bases; unmatched junction bases: 8. DNA of the CDR3: TGTGCCAGCAGCTTACTAGGCGGGGGAAGAGGGGCCAACGTCCTGACTTTC. This translates into CASSLLGGGRGANVLTF.

The CDR3 region has the DNA TGTGCCAGCAGCTTCAGGGGTAGAGATGAGCAGTTCTTC. Its protein is CASSFRGRDEQFF. The V gene is TRBV7-9, the J gene TRBJ2-1, with a weak D call TRBD1 (6 bases). The CDR3 runs 13 residues. Trimming stripped 3 bases from V and 8 bases from J, with 11 bases between. Germline CDR1 and CDR2: SEHNR and FQNEAQ (reference sequence). Variable domain in full (rest from reference TRBV7-9 and TRBJ2-1): DTGVSQNPRHKITKRGQNVTFRCDPISEHNRLYWYRQTLGQGPEFLTYFQNEAQLEKSRLLSDRFSAERPKGSFSTLEIQRTEQGDSAMYLCASSFRGRDEQFFGPGTRLTVL.

Worth noting for this clone: This same CDR3 is encoded by further DNA sequences in the sample. The genes are TRBV11-2 and TRBJ2-7; the match to TRBD2 covers 9 bases. This CDR3 is built from 16 residues. Germline V gene data show CDR1 as SGHAT and CDR2 as FQNNGV. J gave up 5 bases and V 4 bases, and 12 bases lay outside the gene matches. The CDR3 DNA follows: TGTGCCAGCAGCTCCTTAGGTGTTAGCGGGAGAAACGAGCAGTACTTC. Protein sequence: CASSSLGVSGRNEQYF.

This chain connects TRBV6-1 to TRBJ1-1; D not resolved. In germline, CDR1 is MNHNS, CDR2 SASEGT. Trimming pared 7 bases from V and 2 bases from J, leaving 5 bases between. CDR3 size: 11 residues. The CDR3 reads CASNRNTEAFF. For the CDR3, the DNA is TGTGCCAGCAACAGAAACACTGAAGCTTTCTTT.